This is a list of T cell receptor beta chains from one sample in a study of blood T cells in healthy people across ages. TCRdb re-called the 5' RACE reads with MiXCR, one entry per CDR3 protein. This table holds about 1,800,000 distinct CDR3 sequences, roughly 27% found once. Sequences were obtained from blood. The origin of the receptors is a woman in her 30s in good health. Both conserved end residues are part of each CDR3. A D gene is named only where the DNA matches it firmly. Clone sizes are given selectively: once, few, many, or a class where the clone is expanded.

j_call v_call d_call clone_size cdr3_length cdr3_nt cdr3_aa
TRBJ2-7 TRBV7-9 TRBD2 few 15 TGTGCCAGCAGCTTACTAGCGGGGCCTTTCTACGAGCAGTACTTC CASSLLAGPFYEQYF
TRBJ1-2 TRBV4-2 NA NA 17 TGTGCCAGCAGCCAAGAGTTGGGCAGGGGAGGGATACATGGCTACACCTTC CASSQELGRGGIHGYTF
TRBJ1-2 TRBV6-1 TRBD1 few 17 TGTGCCAGCAGTGAAGTGGGTCGTCGACAGGGGGACTATGGCTACACCTTC CASSEVGRRQGDYGYTF
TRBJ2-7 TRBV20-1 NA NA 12 TGCAGTGCTCCCAATCACATGTACGAGCAGTACTTC CSAPNHMYEQYF
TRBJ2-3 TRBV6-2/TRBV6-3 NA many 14 TGTGCCAGCGTCCGGGAGTTAGGAGCAGATACGCAGTATTTT CASVRELGADTQYF
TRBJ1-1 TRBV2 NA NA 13 TGTGCCAGCGCGGGGGGCGCCGGGACTGAAGCTTTCTTT CASAGGAGTEAFF
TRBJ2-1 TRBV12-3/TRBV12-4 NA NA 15 TGTGCCAGCAGTTCCGCGCGGCCCTGGCCGAATGAGCAGTTCTTC CASSSARPWPNEQFF
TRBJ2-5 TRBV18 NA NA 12 TGTGCCAGCGCAACCCCAGTCTATGAGCAGTACTTC CASATPVYEQYF
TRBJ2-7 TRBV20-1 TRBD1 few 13 TGCAGCGCGGTAGACAGGGCTGGTGACGAGCAGTACTTC CSAVDRAGDEQYF
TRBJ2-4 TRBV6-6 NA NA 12 TGTGCCAGCAGTTATGGGTACAATGAGCAGTACTTC CASSYGYNEQYF
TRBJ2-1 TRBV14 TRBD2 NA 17 TGTGCCAGCAGCCGCTCTGTACTAGCGGGGGGGATTAATGAGCAGTTCTTC CASSRSVLAGGINEQFF
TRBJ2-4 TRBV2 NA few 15 TGTGCCAGCAGTGAAACGGGAACATACGGAAACATTCAGTACTTC CASSETGTYGNIQYF
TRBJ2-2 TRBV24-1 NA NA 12 TGTGCCACCAGTGCAGAGGCCGGGGAGCTGTTTTTT CATSAEAGELFF
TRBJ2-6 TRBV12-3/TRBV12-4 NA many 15 TGTGCCAGTCGGGACTCCCTCCTCGAGGCCAACGTCCTGACTTTC CASRDSLLEANVLTF
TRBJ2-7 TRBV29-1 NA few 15 TGCAGCGTTGAAGTCCGGGACCGGCGATCCTACGAGCAGTACTTC CSVEVRDRRSYEQYF
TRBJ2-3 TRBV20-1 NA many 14 TGCAGTGCTAGACCCTATACGTACACAGATACGCAGTATTTT CSARPYTYTDTQYF
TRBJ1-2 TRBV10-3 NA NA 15 TGTGCCATCAGTGAGTCGGCAGCCGGGGAGTATGGCTACACCTTC CAISESAAGEYGYTF
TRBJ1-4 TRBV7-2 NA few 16 TGTGCCAGCAGCCTCCAAATTCAGGGCGGTAATGAAAAACGGTTTTTT CASSLQIQGGNEKRFF
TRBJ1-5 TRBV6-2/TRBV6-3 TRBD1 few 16 TGTGCCAGCAGATCAAACGAGGGGGCAAGCAATCAGCCCCAGCATTTT CASRSNEGASNQPQHF
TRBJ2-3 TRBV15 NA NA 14 TGTGCCACCAGCAGAGATGTGAGCACAGATACGCAGTATTTT CATSRDVSTDTQYF
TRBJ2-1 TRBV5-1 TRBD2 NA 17 TGCGCCAGCAGCTTGGAAAGGACTAGCGGGGGGCTCGGTGAGCAGTTCTTC CASSLERTSGGLGEQFF
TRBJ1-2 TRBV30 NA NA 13 TGTGCCTGGAGTGTTTCCGGGCTCTCTGGCTACACCTTC CAWSVSGLSGYTF
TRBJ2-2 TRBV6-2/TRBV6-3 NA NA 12 TGTGCCAGCAGCCACGAAGGCGGGGAGCTGTTTTTT CASSHEGGELFF
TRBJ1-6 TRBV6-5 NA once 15 TGTGCCAGCAGTTACTCTGGGAGAGATAATTCACCCCTCCACTTT CASSYSGRDNSPLHF
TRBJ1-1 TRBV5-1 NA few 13 TGCGCCAGCAGCATAGACCTGAACACTGAAGCTTTCTTT CASSIDLNTEAFF
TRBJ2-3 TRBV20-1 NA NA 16 TGCAGTGCTAGTCCTACGGAGGGGCTAAGGGTGAATACGCAGTATTTT CSASPTEGLRVNTQYF
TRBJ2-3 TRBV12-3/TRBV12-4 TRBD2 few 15 TGTGCCAGCAGTTTTCGGCGGGGGGGCCCAGATACGCAGTATTTT CASSFRRGGPDTQYF
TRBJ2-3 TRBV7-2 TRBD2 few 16 TGTGCCAGCAGCTTACGTAGCGGGGCGTCCCCAGATACGCAGTATTTT CASSLRSGASPDTQYF
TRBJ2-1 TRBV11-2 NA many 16 TGTGCCAGCAGCTTATACCAGGGTGACCCCTACAATGAGCAGTTCTTC CASSLYQGDPYNEQFF
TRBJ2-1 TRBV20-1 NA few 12 TGCAGTGCTAGAGGGCTAGGCAATGAGCAGTTCTTC CSARGLGNEQFF
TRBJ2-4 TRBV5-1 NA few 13 TGCGCCAGCAGCTCCATAGCGGAAAACATTCAGTACTTC CASSSIAENIQYF
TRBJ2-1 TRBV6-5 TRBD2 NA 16 TGTGTCAGCAGATCACTAGCGGGAGCGTCCTACAATGAGCAGTTCTTC CVSRSLAGASYNEQFF
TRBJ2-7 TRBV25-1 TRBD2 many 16 TGTGCCAGCAGTGATGCGCGGGGGGGCAGAGCCTACGAGCAGTACTTC CASSDARGGRAYEQYF
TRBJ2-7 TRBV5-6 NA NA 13 TGTGCCAGCAGCTTGGGGAGGTATCGGGAGCAGTACTTC CASSLGRYREQYF
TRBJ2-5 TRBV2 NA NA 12 TGTGCCAGCAGTGCAGCCACAGAGACCCAGTACTTC CASSAATETQYF
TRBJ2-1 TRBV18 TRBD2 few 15 TGTGCCAGCTCATCACCACTAGCGGGAGGCTATGAGCAGTTCTTC CASSSPLAGGYEQFF
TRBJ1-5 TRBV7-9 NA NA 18 TGTGCCAGCAGCTCGGAGGGTGGCGGATATTATAGCAATCAGCCCCAGCATTTT CASSSEGGGYYSNQPQHF
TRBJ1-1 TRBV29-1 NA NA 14 TGCAGCGTTGTGGGTGGGACCAGGAACACTGAAGCTTTCTTT CSVVGGTRNTEAFF
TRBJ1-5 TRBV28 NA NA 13 TGTGCCGGAACCAGCAGCCCCAATCAGCCCCAGCATTTT CAGTSSPNQPQHF
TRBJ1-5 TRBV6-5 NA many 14 TGTGCCAGCAGCCGCGGGACCAGCAATCAGCCCCAGCATTTT CASSRGTSNQPQHF
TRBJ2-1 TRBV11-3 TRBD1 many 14 TGTGCCAGCAGCCCCCGGGACAGACACAATGAGCAGTTCTTC CASSPRDRHNEQFF
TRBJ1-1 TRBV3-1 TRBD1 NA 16 TGTGCCAGCAGCCTTTTCTCTGGACAGGGAAGGACTGAAGCTTTCTTT CASSLFSGQGRTEAFF
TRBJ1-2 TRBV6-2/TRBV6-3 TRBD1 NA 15 TGTGCCAGCAGTGATCGACAGGGATCTAACTATGGCTACACCTTC CASSDRQGSNYGYTF
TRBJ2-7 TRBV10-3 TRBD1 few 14 TGTGCCATCAGTGGAAGACAGGGGGTCTACGAGCAGTACTTC CAISGRQGVYEQYF
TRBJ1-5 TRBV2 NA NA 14 TGTGCCAGCAGTGGGGAGACCTCCTATCAGCCCCAGCATTTT CASSGETSYQPQHF
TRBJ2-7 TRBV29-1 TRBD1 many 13 TGCAGCGTTGGAAGGACAGGGAGGAACGAGCAGTACTTC CSVGRTGRNEQYF
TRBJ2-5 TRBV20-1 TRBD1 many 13 TGCAGTGCTAGAGCCGGGACAGGGGGATTTCAGTACTTC CSARAGTGGFQYF
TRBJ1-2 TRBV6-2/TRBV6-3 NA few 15 TGTGCCAGCAGTTACTCAACGGAGACGGTCTATGGCTACACCTTC CASSYSTETVYGYTF
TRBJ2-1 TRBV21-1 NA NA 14 TGTGCCAGCATCCGAATGAGCTCCTACAATGAGCAGTTCTTC CASIRMSSYNEQFF
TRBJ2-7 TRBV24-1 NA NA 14 TGTGCCACCAGTGACGCCAGAGTGGCTGCCGAGCAGTACTTC CATSDARVAAEQYF
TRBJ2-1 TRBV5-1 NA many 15 TGCGCCAGCAGCCCGGACAACCCCTTCGGCAATGAGCAGTTCTTC CASSPDNPFGNEQFF
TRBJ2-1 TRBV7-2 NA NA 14 TGTGCCAGCAGCTTAGGTTTCCGGGGCAATGAGCAGTTCTTC CASSLGFRGNEQFF
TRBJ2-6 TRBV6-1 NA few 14 TGTGCCAGCAGAGGCCTACCTGGGGCCAACGTCCTGACTTTC CASRGLPGANVLTF
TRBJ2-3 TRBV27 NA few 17 TGTGCCAGCAGTTTATCCCAAACTCCTTTTCCCGCAGATACGCAGTATTTT CASSLSQTPFPADTQYF
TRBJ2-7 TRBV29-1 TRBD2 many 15 TGCAGCGTTGGGCAACCGGGACTAGGCACCCACGAGCAGTACTTC CSVGQPGLGTHEQYF
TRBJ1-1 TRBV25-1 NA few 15 TGTGCCAGCAGTGATCCGAACACAAGGGGCACTGAAGCTTTCTTT CASSDPNTRGTEAFF
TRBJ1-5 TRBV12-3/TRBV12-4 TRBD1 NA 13 TGTGCCAGCAGATGGGGACAGAATCAGCCCCAGCATTTT CASRWGQNQPQHF
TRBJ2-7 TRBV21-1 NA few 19 TGTGCCAGCAGCAAAGGTAATAAGGGGGCTAGCGGGACCTTCCACGAGCAGTACTTC CASSKGNKGASGTFHEQYF
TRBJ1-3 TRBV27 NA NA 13 TGTGCCAGCAGACGTGCGGATGGAAACACCATATATTTT CASRRADGNTIYF